The 16 T cell receptor beta chains reported below all come from one sample, sequenced in a study of T-cell memory formation after mild COVID-19. TCRdb called the 5' RACE reads again in MiXCR, with one record for every CDR3 protein. The sample has roughly 370,000 distinct CDR3 sequences, about 17% seen once. Input material: PBMCs or a T cell subset sorted from them (not recorded which). The receptors stem from a man between 18 and 29 years old who had mild COVID-19 (a few samples of this study predate the infection). Cell type and time point are not known.

The table lists this clonotype with a few counts. This chain joins TRBV6-2 or TRBV6-3 and TRBJ1-2; no firm D call. V shed 2 bases and J shed 8 bases, with 15 bases lying between them. Germline loops: CDR1 MNHEY, CDR2 SVGEGT. This CDR3 has 14 residues. The CDR3 here is CASSYRSAAGGYTF. For the CDR3, the DNA is TGTGCCAGCAGTTACCGGTCAGCCGCGGGGGGCTACACCTTC.

The chain is built from TRBV24-1 and TRBJ1-1; D unresolved. Deletions cut 5 bases from V and 1 base from J, with 19 bases between. This CDR3 spans 17 amino acids. Germline V gene lookup returns CDR1 KGHDR and CDR2 SFDVKD. The CDR3 sequence: CATSAPPGGTWNTEAFF. The CDR3 region has the DNA TGTGCCACCAGTGCTCCACCCGGTGGCACGTGGAACACTGAAGCTTTCTTT.

The V gene is TRBV28, the J gene TRBJ2-7; 9 bases align to TRBD2. This CDR3 spans 14 amino acids. Germline CDR1 MDHEN, CDR2 SYDVKM. With 3 bases clipped from V and 4 bases from J, the junction kept 4 bases outside the gene matches. The CDR3 coding sequence is TGTGCCAGCAGTTTTGGCGGGGGGGGGTACGAGCAGTACTTC. The encoded protein is CASSFGGGGYEQYF.

In its sample, this clonotype was seen a few times. This rearrangement joins TRBV7-3 to TRBJ2-1, with TRBD2 matching 15 bases. Losses at the gene ends were 3 bases for V and 8 bases for J; bases not matched to a gene: 8. Germline-derived CDR1 and CDR2 are SGHTA and FQGTGA. This CDR3 comprises 17 residues. The CDR3 region has the DNA TGTGCCAGCAGCTTGGGACTAGCGGGGGGCCGGACGCATGAGCAGTTCTTC. Translated, it gives CASSLGLAGGRTHEQFF.

This clonotype was found a few times. The chain uses TRBV27 and TRBJ2-2; 8 bases align to TRBD1. V was clipped by 5 bases and J by 6 bases; unmatched bases: 8. In germline, CDR1 is MNHEY, CDR2 SMNVEV (reference sequence). This CDR3 spans 15 amino acids. This chain's CDR3 is CASSGQGPRAGELFF. The CDR3 nucleotides are TGTGCCAGCAGTGGACAGGGACCGCGGGCCGGGGAGCTGTTTTTT.

This clonotype was detected only a few times. V is TRBV6-5 and J is TRBJ2-1, with 7 positions matching TRBD1. V lost 2 bases, J lost 4 bases, and 11 bases stayed unmatched. The CDR3 totals 17 residues. Germline V gene sequence: CDR1 MNHEY, CDR2 SVGAGI. Here the CDR3 DNA reads TGTGCCAGCAGTTACACCATGACAGGGCCGGTATACAATGAGCAGTTCTTC. Protein sequence: CASSYTMTGPVYNEQFF.

The rearrangement links TRBV30 to TRBJ1-6, with 12 bases aligning to TRBD1. Germline-derived CDR1 and CDR2 are GTSNPN and SVGIG (reference sequence). The CDR3 extends over 15 amino acids. J gave up 9 bases and V 0 bases, and 3 bases lay outside the gene matches. CDR3 DNA sequence: TGTGCCTGGAGTGTACGGGACAGGGGGCTTTCACCCCTCCACTTT. Residues: CAWSVRDRGLSPLHF.

In this sample, this clonotype turned up a few times. The rearrangement uses TRBV30 and TRBJ1-2; TRBD1 might be the D (5 bases). V lost 0 bases and J 4 bases, leaving 12 bases between the germline ends. Germline CDR1 reads GTSNPN; CDR2 reads SVGIG (reference sequence). The CDR3 runs to 14 residues. This CDR3 is CAWSVLVGVYGYTF. The CDR3 DNA reads TGTGCCTGGAGTGTACTGGTGGGGGTCTATGGCTACACCTTC.

The chain joins TRBV29-1 to TRBJ2-7; 10 bases line up with TRBD2. From germline, CDR1 is SQVTM and CDR2 ANQGSEA. V lost 7 bases, J lost 5 bases, and 5 bases stayed unmatched. The CDR3 contains 12 residues. CDR3 sequence reads: CSASSGGNEQYF. The CDR3 nucleotides are TGCAGCGCCTCTAGCGGGGGAAACGAGCAGTACTTC.

This clonotype was picked up a small number of times. The CDR3 spells CASSQQENVDTQYF. CDR3 DNA sequence: TGCGCCAGCAGCCAACAAGAAAATGTGGATACGCAGTATTTT. The V and J genes are TRBV4-3 and TRBJ2-3; D gene unclear. This CDR3 is 14 amino acids long. Germline V lookup: CDR1 LGHNA, CDR2 YSLEER. V lost 2 bases and J 6 bases, leaving 12 bases between the germline ends.

In its sample, this clonotype was seen a few times. J is TRBJ1-3 and V is TRBV3-1, with D possibly being TRBD1 (6 bases). Germline lookup yields CDR1 LGHDT and CDR2 YNNKEL (reference sequence). This CDR3 contains 17 residues. V lost 4 bases, J lost 0 bases, and 16 bases lay in between. As DNA, the CDR3 is TGTGCCAGCAGCCCGCGTACAGGGTACAACTCTGGAAACACCATATATTTT. It is translated as CASSPRTGYNSGNTIYF.

This clonotype was seen only a few times. The chain recombines TRBV7-9 with TRBJ2-5; D unresolved. CDR3 size: 13 residues. Germline lookup yields CDR1 SEHNR and CDR2 FQNEAQ (reference sequence). V was trimmed by 2 bases and J by 7 bases, leaving 11 bases between them. This chain's CDR3 is CASSLTSDGTQYF. DNA of the CDR3: TGTGCCAGCAGCTTAACTTCCGATGGGACCCAGTACTTC.

This clonotype was counted ten times or more. The chain has TRBV6-2 or TRBV6-3 and TRBJ2-1, with unresolved D. This CDR3 has 16 residues. Germline V lookup: CDR1 MNHEY, CDR2 SVGEGT. V shed 3 bases and J shed 4 bases, with 16 bases lying between them. The CDR3 region has the DNA TGTGCCAGCAGTTATCGGCTACCGACCATATACAATGAGCAGTTCTTC. Translation: CASSYRLPTIYNEQFF.

The chain has TRBV7-2 and TRBJ2-5, with 10 bases aligning to TRBD2. Germline assignment: CDR1 SGHTA and CDR2 FQGNSA. This CDR3 comprises 16 residues. The junction had 10 bases not matched to a gene; V was cut back by 5 bases and J by 4 bases. The CDR3: CASSPQSAGGRETQYF. For the CDR3, the DNA is TGTGCCAGCAGCCCTCAATCAGCGGGGGGGCGAGAGACCCAGTACTTC.

This clonotype is a singleton in its sample. The rearrangement uses TRBV30 and TRBJ2-5, with 9 bases identical to TRBD2. This CDR3 contains 14 residues. The ends lost 5 bases at V and 4 bases at J; junction bases unmatched: 8. CDR1 and CDR2 (germline): GTSNPN, SVGIG (reference sequence). The CDR3 loop reads CAWGSGGPGETQYF. CDR3 nucleotides: TGTGCCTGGGGCAGCGGGGGGCCTGGAGAGACCCAGTACTTC.

There are many counts of this clonotype. CDR3 amino acids: CASNKGLPYNEQFF. CDR3 nucleotide sequence: TGCGCCAGCAATAAGGGGCTTCCCTACAATGAGCAGTTCTTC. This rearrangement joins TRBV5-1 to TRBJ2-1, with D perhaps TRBD1 (5 bases). The CDR3 contains 14 residues. The germline V and J ends were trimmed by 6 bases and 2 bases, with 12 bases remaining between them. CDR1 and CDR2 from the germline V gene are SGHRS and YFSETQ.